This TCR beta chain was sequenced for a study of T cell responses to AZD1222 COVID-19 vaccine. The CDR3 totals 15 residues. The germline V gene encodes CDR1 SGDLS and CDR2 YYNGEE. Unmatched junction bases numbered 4, after V lost 3 bases and J lost 0 bases. TCRdb's table, derived via immunoSEQ multiplex PCR, lists solely in-frame clones and lacks some. The profile shows some 190,000 clones, over 90% of them singletons. This chain connects TRBV9 to TRBJ2-7; 9 nucleotides match TRBD2. Material: peripheral blood, obtained 28 days after the second AZD1222 dose. The source is an adult who received the AZD1222 COVID-19 vaccine. CDR3 region: CASSEAAGGSYEQYF. CDR3 coding DNA: TGTGCCAGCAGCGAGGCAGCGGGGGGCTCCTACGAGCAGTACTTC.